Each of the 29 T cell receptor beta chains below was sequenced from the same sample in a study of technical replicates of blood from a handful of donors. Produced via immunoSEQ multiplex PCR; TCRdb's table is partial and in-frame only. The sample holds roughly 80,000 clones, around 93% seen once. Material: T cells isolated from PBMCs. Source of these receptors: a human donor in good health.

The chain recombines TRBV14 with TRBJ2-2; possible D gene TRBD1, 6 bases. V lost 4 bases to trimming and J lost 2 bases, with 23 bases between them. Per the germline V gene, CDR1 is SGHDN and CDR2 is FVKESK. The CDR3 has 19 residues. The CDR3 DNA follows: TGTGCCAGCAGCCCCAAGCTGGGCGTGGGGGCGCACAACACCGGGGAGCTGTTTTTT. Protein sequence: CASSPKLGVGAHNTGELFF.

V and J are TRBV13 and TRBJ2-7, with 7 bases aligning to TRBD1. V shed 3 bases, J shed 1 base, and the junction held 6 bases outside the gene matches. The germline gives CDR1 PRHDT, CDR2 FYEKMQ (reference sequence). This CDR3 is 15 amino acids long. The CDR3 bases are TGTGCCAGCAGCTTGGGGGACAGTTATTCCTACGAGCAGTACTTC. As protein: CASSLGDSYSYEQYF. Complete variable domain (other parts from reference TRBV13 and TRBJ2-7): AAGVIQSPRHLIKEKRETATLKCYPIPRHDTVYWYQQGPGQDPQFLISFYEKMQSDKGSIPDRFSAQQFSDYHSELNMSSLELGDSALYFCASSLGDSYSYEQYFGPGTRLTVT.

The chain is built from TRBV7-6 and TRBJ2-1; a weak D match, TRBD1 (6 bases). Germline V gives CDR1 SGHVS, CDR2 FNYEAQ. The CDR3 spans 17 residues. V lost 5 bases to trimming and J lost 3 bases, with 20 bases between them. CDR3 region: CASSRTTGTNLYNEQFF. The CDR3, as DNA: TGTGCCAGCAGCAGAACGACAGGTACCAACCTCTACAATGAGCAGTTCTTC.

The gene calls are TRBV29-1 and TRBJ2-1; 10 bases align to TRBD2. CDR1 is SQVTM, CDR2 ANQGSEA, per germline. V lost 3 bases to trimming and J lost 8 bases; unmatched junction nucleotides: 4. The CDR3 has 13 amino acids. The CDR3 DNA follows: TGCAGCGTTGATAGCGGGAGGTTCTATGAGCAGTTCTTC. It yields the protein CSVDSGRFYEQFF.

The chain combines TRBV27 with TRBJ1-5; 8 bases are shared with TRBD1. The CDR3 runs 13 residues. The junction had 3 bases not matched to a gene; V was cut back by 6 bases and J by 5 bases. Germline V CDR1 and CDR2: MNHEY, SMNVEV (reference sequence). The DNA of the CDR3 is TGTGCCAGCAGCAGGACAGGGTATCAGCCCCAGCATTTT. Amino acid sequence: CASSRTGYQPQHF.

The chain combines TRBV18 with TRBJ2-3; D unresolved. Germline loops: CDR1 KGHSH, CDR2 LQKENI. V was trimmed by 4 bases and J by 8 bases, leaving 22 bases between them. The CDR3 has 16 residues. The CDR3 sequence: CASSRDGPSALSTQYF. In nucleotides, the CDR3 is TGTGCCAGCTCACGCGATGGGCCGTCGGCGTTGAGTACGCAGTATTTT.

The CDR3 reads CASSSKPLVSGQGRGETQYF. The CDR3 bases are TGCGCCAGCAGCTCTAAGCCTTTAGTATCGGGACAGGGTAGGGGAGAGACCCAGTACTTC. The chain carries TRBV5-1 and TRBJ2-5, with TRBD1 identical over 9 bases. The V segment lost 3 bases and the J segment 4 bases; nucleotides outside the gene matches: 22. The CDR3 totals 20 residues. Germline CDR1 is SGHRS and CDR2 is YFSETQ.

The gene calls are TRBV19 and TRBJ2-5, with D possibly matching TRBD2 (6 bases). V dropped 4 bases and J dropped 4 bases, with 19 bases sitting between them. The CDR3 is 16 residues long. Per the germline V gene, CDR1 is LNHDA and CDR2 is SQIVND (reference sequence). Written as DNA, the CDR3 is TGTGCCAGTAGTAGGCCACCCAGCGGAGGGCGAGAGACCCAGTACTTC. As protein: CASSRPPSGGRETQYF.

The V and J genes are TRBV4-2 and TRBJ1-2, with D tentatively TRBD1 (6 bases). The CDR3 extends over 15 amino acids. Germline assignment: CDR1 LGHNA and CDR2 YNFKEQ. Trimming pared 4 bases from V and 5 bases from J, leaving 17 bases between. The CDR3 sequence: CASSPRLTGSYGYTF. The CDR3 nucleotides are TGTGCCAGCAGCCCACGCCTTACAGGGTCTTATGGCTACACCTTC.

The CDR3 is CASSQDSSGETQYF. The CDR3 DNA follows: TGTGCCAGCAGTCAGGACTCCAGCGGAGAGACCCAGTACTTC. V is TRBV6-4 and J is TRBJ2-5; D might be TRBD2 (5 bases). CDR1 is MRHNA, CDR2 SNTAGT, per germline. There are 14 residues in the CDR3. The V end was cut by 5 bases, the J end by 4 bases, with 14 bases between.

This chain joins TRBV7-9 and TRBJ2-7; 10 bases are shared with TRBD1. The CDR3 extends over 14 amino acids. V shed 3 bases and J 4 bases; nucleotides not matched to a gene: 3. Germline-derived CDR1 and CDR2 are SEHNR and FQNEAQ (reference sequence). CDR3 sequence (DNA): TGTGCCAGCAGCTTTGGGACAGGGGTATACGAGCAGTACTTC. The encoded protein is CASSFGTGVYEQYF.

The chain carries TRBV27 and TRBJ1-5, with D unresolved. The CDR3 totals 14 residues. Germline assignment: CDR1 MNHEY and CDR2 SMNVEV (reference sequence). V was pared by 4 bases and J by 0 bases, with 7 bases between. The CDR3 region has the DNA TGTGCCAGCAGTTCGGGTTATAGCAATCAGCCCCAGCATTTT. Translated, it gives CASSSGYSNQPQHF.

The rearrangement links TRBV19 to TRBJ2-7; D not resolved. Deletions cut 3 bases from V and 3 bases from J, with 6 bases between. Germline V lookup: CDR1 LNHDA, CDR2 SQIVND (reference sequence). The CDR3 loop spans 12 amino acids. This CDR3 is CASSIPGYEQYF. For the CDR3, the DNA is TGTGCCAGTAGTATCCCCGGCTACGAGCAGTACTTC. The full variable domain, its missing parts supplied by reference TRBV19 and TRBJ2-7, is DGGITQSPKYLFRKEGQNVTLSCEQNLNHDAMYWYRQDPGQGLRLIYYSQIVNDFQKGDIAEGYSVSREKKESFPLTVTSAQKNPTAFYLCASSIPGYEQYFGPGTRLTVT.

This chain connects TRBV10-3 to TRBJ1-2; perhaps TRBD1 as D (6 bases). The CDR3 is 19 residues long. Germline loops: CDR1 ENHRY, CDR2 SYGVKD. V was cut by 4 bases and J by 5 bases, with 29 bases left in between. CDR3 region: CAISVRYRVGQFVWYGYTF. The CDR3 DNA reads as TGTGCCATCAGTGTTAGGTATAGGGTAGGACAGTTTGTTTGGTATGGCTACACCTTC.

The chain uses TRBV19 and TRBJ2-7; the match to TRBD2 covers 7 bases. The junction had 10 bases not matched to a gene; V was cut back by 3 bases and J by 8 bases. Per the germline V gene, CDR1 is LNHDA and CDR2 is SQIVND (reference sequence). This CDR3 spans 14 amino acids. The CDR3 DNA reads as TGTGCCAGTAGTATTTCTAGCGGTATTACGAAGCAGTACTTC. Residues: CASSISSGITKQYF.

The chain recombines TRBV7-8 with TRBJ2-7, with 11 bases aligning to TRBD2. This CDR3 contains 18 residues. Germline V gives CDR1 SGHVS, CDR2 FQNEAQ. The junction had 17 bases not matched to a gene; V was cut back by 5 bases and J by 5 bases. The CDR3 loop is CASSPWTSGLKITHEQYF. In nucleotides, the CDR3 is TGTGCCAGCAGCCCGTGGACTAGCGGGTTAAAGATAACCCACGAGCAGTACTTC.

This chain connects TRBV6-1 to TRBJ1-1; D perhaps matches TRBD1 (6 bases). The CDR3 extends over 14 amino acids. Trimming took 6 bases from V and 1 from J, leaving 12 bases between them. CDR1 and CDR2 from the germline V gene are MNHNS and SASEGT. In nucleotides, the CDR3 is TGTGCCAGCAGCAGGGGCAAGGGGAACACTGAAGCTTTCTTT. Protein: CASSRGKGNTEAFF.

J is TRBJ1-2 and V is TRBV6-5, with 8 bases fitting TRBD1. CDR1 is MNHEY and CDR2 is SVGAGI in the germline V gene. The V gene end was trimmed by 5 bases and the J gene end by 8 bases; junction bases not matched to a gene: 4. The CDR3 is made up of 12 amino acids. The CDR3 spells CASSLDRAGYTF. The CDR3 DNA reads as TGTGCCAGCAGTCTGGACAGGGCAGGCTACACCTTC.

The V and J genes are TRBV25-1 and TRBJ2-3; 11 bases are a match to TRBD1. V lost 3 bases, J lost 2 bases, and 4 bases stayed unmatched. Germline V CDR1 and CDR2: MGHDK, SYGVNS. This CDR3 is 16 amino acids long. For the CDR3, the DNA is TGTGCCAGCAGTGATCCCGGACAGGGGGCCACAGATACGCAGTATTTT. This translates into CASSDPGQGATDTQYF. The whole variable domain, filled in from reference TRBV25-1 and TRBJ2-3, reads EADIYQTPRYLVIGTGKKITLECSQTMGHDKMYWYQQDPGMELHLIHYSYGVNSTEKGDLSSESTVSRIRTEHFPLTLESARPSHTSQYLCASSDPGQGATDTQYFGPGTRLTVL.

The chain has TRBV20-1 and TRBJ2-1; TRBD1 is a possible D gene (6 bases). The CDR3 runs to 11 residues. V was clipped by 5 bases and J by 8 bases, with 10 bases between them. Germline V gives CDR1 DFQATT, CDR2 SNEGSKA (reference sequence). Written as DNA, the CDR3 is TGCAGTGCTCACAGGGTTGATGAGCAGTTCTTC. Protein product: CSAHRVDEQFF.

This chain uses TRBV30 with TRBJ2-2; 9 positions match TRBD1. Germline CDR1 and CDR2: GTSNPN and SVGIG (reference sequence). The junction had 6 bases not matched to a gene; V was cut back by 2 bases and J by 5 bases. This CDR3 spans 15 amino acids. The CDR3 spells CAWSRTGAGTGELFF. Written as DNA, the CDR3 is TGTGCCTGGAGTCGGACAGGGGCCGGGACCGGGGAGCTGTTTTTT.

The rearrangement joins TRBV18 to TRBJ2-7; no clear D. Germline V gene data show CDR1 as KGHSH and CDR2 as LQKENI. CDR3 length: 13 residues. V lost 3 bases, J lost 6 bases, and 12 bases lay in between. The CDR3 loop is CASSPGTASEQYF. The CDR3 nucleotides are TGTGCCAGCTCACCTGGAACAGCCTCCGAGCAGTACTTC.

The chain employs TRBV10-3 and TRBJ1-1, with D tentatively TRBD1 (6 bases). V was pared by 7 bases and J by 7 bases, with 13 bases between. The CDR3 has 12 amino acids. Germline V gene sequence: CDR1 ENHRY, CDR2 SYGVKD. In DNA, the CDR3 is TGTGCCATCAAAACAGGGAGGGATGAAGCTTTCTTT. It specifies CAIKTGRDEAFF.

The gene calls are TRBV7-6 and TRBJ1-3, with D unclear. Between the trimmed V and J ends, which lost 5 bases and 0 bases, there was a span of 14 bases. CDR1 and CDR2 (germline): SGHVS, FNYEAQ. The CDR3 sequence is 16 residues long. CDR3 region: CASSPEEAHSGNTIYF. The CDR3 bases are TGTGCCAGCAGCCCGGAGGAGGCCCACTCTGGAAACACCATATATTTT.

The chain couples TRBV7-9 to TRBJ2-7, with D unresolved. The CDR3 is made up of 11 amino acids. V was pared by 5 bases and J by 7 bases, with 9 bases between. Germline loops: CDR1 SEHNR, CDR2 FQNEAQ (reference sequence). For the CDR3, the DNA is TGTGCCAGCAGCATTAAGCTAGAGCAGTACTTC. This codes for CASSIKLEQYF.

This clone was observed once. This chain links TRBV11-3 with TRBJ2-2, with D hard to call. Deletions cut 4 bases from V and 3 bases from J, with 6 bases between. The CDR3 has 13 amino acids. Germline V CDR1 and CDR2: SGHNT, YENEEA. The CDR3 loop reads CASSYEHTGELFF. In DNA form, the CDR3 reads TGTGCCAGCAGCTACGAGCACACCGGGGAGCTGTTTTTT. The full variable domain, completed using reference TRBV11-3 and TRBJ2-2, is EAGVVQSPRYKIIEKKQPVAFWCNPISGHNTLYWYLQNLGQGPELLIRYENEEAVDDSQLPKDRFSAERLKGVDSTLKIQPAELGDSAVYLCASSYEHTGELFFGEGSRLTVL.

J is TRBJ1-2 and V is TRBV10-3; no definite D call. Deletions cut 0 bases from V and 2 bases from J, with 10 bases between. Per germline, CDR1 ENHRY and CDR2 SYGVKD. The CDR3 has 15 residues. The CDR3 DNA reads TGTGCCATCAGTGAGTCGTCTTACGGGAACTATGGCTACACCTTC. This gives the protein CAISESSYGNYGYTF.

The V and J genes are TRBV4-1 and TRBJ1-2; 10 bases align to TRBD1. V shed 4 bases and J 3 bases; nucleotides not matched to a gene: 8. The CDR3 contains 16 residues. The germline gives CDR1 MGHRA, CDR2 YSYEKL. The CDR3 is CASSRQDGQGDYGYTF. The CDR3 region has the DNA TGCGCCAGCAGCCGCCAAGACGGACAGGGGGACTATGGCTACACCTTC.

The rearrangement uses TRBV5-6 and TRBJ1-2; TRBD1 matches 9 bases. J gave up 2 bases and V 5 bases, and 7 bases lay outside the gene matches. The CDR3 loop spans 15 amino acids. CDR1 and CDR2 (germline): SGHDT, YYEEEE. The CDR3 loop reads CASSLPGQGNYGYTF. The CDR3 nucleotides are TGTGCCAGCAGTCTGCCGGGACAGGGAAACTATGGCTACACCTTC.